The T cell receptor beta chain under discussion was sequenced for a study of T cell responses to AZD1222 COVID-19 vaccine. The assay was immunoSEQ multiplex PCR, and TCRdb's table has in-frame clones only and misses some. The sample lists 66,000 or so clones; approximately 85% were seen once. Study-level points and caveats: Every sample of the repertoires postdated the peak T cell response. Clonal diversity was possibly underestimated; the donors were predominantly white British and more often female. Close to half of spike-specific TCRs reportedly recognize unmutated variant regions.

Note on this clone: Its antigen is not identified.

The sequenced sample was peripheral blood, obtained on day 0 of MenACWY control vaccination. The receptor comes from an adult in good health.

In nucleotides, the CDR3 is TGTGCCAGCAGCCGGGGATTTACGACCTACGAGCAGTACTTC. It yields the protein CASSRGFTTYEQYF. The chain is built from TRBV5-5 and TRBJ2-7; tentative D call: TRBD2 (5 bases). Trimming removed 4 bases at V and 2 bases at J, with 13 bases between. Germline V gene lookup returns CDR1 SGHKS and CDR2 YYEKEE (reference sequence). The CDR3 runs 14 residues.